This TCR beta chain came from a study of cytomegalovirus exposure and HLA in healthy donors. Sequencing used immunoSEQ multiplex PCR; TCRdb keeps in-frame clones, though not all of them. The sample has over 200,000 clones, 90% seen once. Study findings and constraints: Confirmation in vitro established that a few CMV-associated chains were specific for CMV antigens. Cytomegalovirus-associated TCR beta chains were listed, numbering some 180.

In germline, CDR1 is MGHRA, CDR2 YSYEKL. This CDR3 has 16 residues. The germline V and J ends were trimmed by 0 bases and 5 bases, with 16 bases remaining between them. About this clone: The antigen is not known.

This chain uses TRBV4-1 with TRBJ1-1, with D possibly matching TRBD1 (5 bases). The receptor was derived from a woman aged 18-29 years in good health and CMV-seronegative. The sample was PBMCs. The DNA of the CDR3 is TGCGCCAGCAGCCAAGATTCCGCAGGGCTAAGAACTGAAGCTTTCTTT. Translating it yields CASSQDSAGLRTEAFF.